These T cell receptor beta chains were read from a single sample in a study of blood T cell repertoires in COVID-19. Profiling relied on immunoSEQ multiplex PCR, and the TCRdb table lists in-frame clones only, not all of them. The sample yields about 240,000 clones, around 88% seen once. Sequencing was performed on peripheral blood. Receptors were obtained from a man older than 75 with acute or convalescent COVID-19. The CDR3 runs from the conserved cysteine through the conserved F or W. D genes are given only for firm matches. Size values are once, few and many counts, or a class for expanded clones, and some rows have none.

CDR3aa | CDR3nt | d_gene | j_gene | abundance | v_gene | len
CASTPLETGIYGYTF | TGTGCCAGCACCCCACTAGAAACAGGGATCTATGGCTACACCTTC | . | TRBJ1-2 | . | TRBV6-2/TRBV6-3 | 15
CASGEQGGDTEAFF | TGTGCCAGCGGAGAACAGGGGGGGGACACTGAAGCTTTCTTT | TRBD1 | TRBJ1-1 | . | TRBV5-5 | 14
CASSPTATSTDTQYF | TGTGCCAGCTCACCAACAGCCACTAGCACAGATACGCAGTATTTT | . | TRBJ2-3 | once | TRBV18 | 15
CASTSQVGGTQYF | TGTGCCAGCACCTCTCAAGTGGGAGGTACGCAGTATTTT | . | TRBJ2-3 | . | TRBV7-3 | 13
CSAQAYGYTF | TGCAGTGCCCAAGCGTATGGCTACACCTTC | . | TRBJ1-2 | few | TRBV20-1 | 10
CASSLPRSDNYGYTF | TGTGCCAGCAGTCTTCCCCGTTCAGATAACTATGGCTACACCTTC | . | TRBJ1-2 | . | TRBV28 | 15
CASSVATQATSSYEQYF | TGTGCCAGCAGCGTTGCGACTCAAGCCACGAGCTCCTACGAGCAGTACTTC | . | TRBJ2-7 | . | TRBV7-2 | 17
CASSLAGNQPQHF | TGTGCCAGCAGCTTGGCCGGGAATCAGCCCCAGCATTTT | . | TRBJ1-5 | . | TRBV5-6 | 13
CSAYLTNEKLFF | TGCAGCGCCTACCTTACTAATGAAAAACTGTTTTTT | . | TRBJ1-4 | . | TRBV29-1 | 12
CASSFPTSSQNEQYF | TGTGCCAGCAGCTTCCCGACTAGTTCGCAGAACGAGCAGTACTTC | . | TRBJ2-7 | . | TRBV7-2 | 15
CASSPTRKTSSGNTIYF | TGTGCCAGCTCACCGACACGGAAAACTAGCTCTGGAAACACCATATATTTT | . | TRBJ1-3 | . | TRBV18 | 17
CASGGDRGYDEQFF | TGTGCCAGTGGGGGGGACAGGGGGTACGATGAGCAGTTCTTC | TRBD1 | TRBJ2-1 | once | TRBV19 | 14
CASSPQTGRDQPQHF | TGTGCCAGCAGCCCTCAGACAGGGCGAGACCAGCCCCAGCATTTT | TRBD1 | TRBJ1-5 | . | TRBV28 | 15
CASSSVPGNYSPLHF | TGTGCCAGCAGCTCCGTGCCAGGGAACTACTCACCCCTCCACTTT | . | TRBJ1-6 | . | TRBV7-6 | 15
CASRSGRDSYNEQFF | TGTGCCAGCCGGAGCGGGAGGGACTCCTACAATGAGCAGTTCTTC | TRBD2 | TRBJ2-1 | . | TRBV2 | 15
CASSPRTSGMWDTDTQYF | TGTGCCAGCAGCCCTCGGACTAGCGGGATGTGGGACACAGATACGCAGTATTTT | TRBD2 | TRBJ2-3 | . | TRBV28 | 18
CASSLSTGQVGELFF | TGTGCCAGCAGCTTATCAACAGGTCAGGTCGGGGAGCTGTTTTTT | . | TRBJ2-2 | . | TRBV7-2 | 15
CASSEGTGSRTDTQYF | TGTGCCAGCAGTGAGGGGACAGGGAGCAGGACAGATACGCAGTATTTT | TRBD1 | TRBJ2-3 | . | TRBV6-4 | 16
CASSERANTEAFF | TGTGCCAGCAGTGAGAGAGCGAACACTGAAGCTTTCTTT | . | TRBJ1-1 | . | TRBV2 | 13
CASSADRSNTGELFF | TGTGCCAGCAGTGCCGACAGGTCGAACACCGGGGAGCTGTTTTTT | . | TRBJ2-2 | . | TRBV2 | 15
CASSGTSGRYNEQFF | TGTGCCAGCAGCGGGACTAGCGGGCGGTACAATGAGCAGTTCTTC | TRBD2 | TRBJ2-1 | . | TRBV7-3 | 15
CASSPFDRVIYGYTF | TGTGCCAGCAGCCCCTTCGACAGGGTAATTTATGGCTACACCTTC | TRBD1 | TRBJ1-2 | . | TRBV14 | 15
CASRFQGSVTGELFF | TGTGCCAGCAGGTTCCAGGGGTCGGTCACCGGGGAGCTGTTTTTT | . | TRBJ2-2 | . | TRBV5-8 | 15
CASQGAAAKNIQYF | TGTGCCAGCCAGGGGGCAGCAGCCAAAAACATTCAGTACTTC | TRBD1 | TRBJ2-4 | . | TRBV28 | 14
CASSRLAGGPENEQFF | TGCGCCAGCAGCCGACTAGCGGGAGGGCCGGAGAATGAGCAGTTCTTC | TRBD2 | TRBJ2-1 | . | TRBV4-1 | 16
CASSATGGLSTEAFF | TGTGCCAGCAGCGCTACAGGGGGCTTGAGCACTGAAGCTTTCTTT | TRBD1 | TRBJ1-1 | . | TRBV9 | 15
CASSTGTGYGYTF | TGTGCCAGCAGCACCGGGACAGGCTATGGCTACACCTTC | TRBD1 | TRBJ1-2 | . | TRBV11-1 | 13
CASSARRQTPSGQPQHF | TGTGCCAGCAGCGCAAGGAGACAGACCCCCTCAGGGCAGCCCCAGCATTTT | . | TRBJ1-5 | . | TRBV21-1 | 17
CASSLGQGAGETQYF | TGTGCCAGCAGCTTGGGACAGGGGGCCGGTGAGACCCAGTACTTC | TRBD1 | TRBJ2-5 | . | TRBV11-2 | 15
CASSPGHSYGYTF | TGTGCCAGCAGCCCGGGACACAGCTATGGCTACACCTTC | . | TRBJ1-2 | few | TRBV9 | 13
CSVPKELQDPLKYGYTF | TGCAGCGTTCCTAAGGAGCTACAGGACCCATTGAAGTATGGCTACACCTTC | . | TRBJ1-2 | . | TRBV29-1 | 17
CAISGTSGPRGSYEQYF | TGTGCCATCAGTGGGACTAGCGGGCCCAGGGGCTCCTACGAGCAGTACTTC | TRBD2 | TRBJ2-7 | . | TRBV10-3 | 17
CSASRDKSF | TGCAGTGCTAGTAGAGACAAGTCCTTC | . | TRBJ1-2 | . | TRBV20-1 | 9
CASSLAPSGGWQETQYF | TGTGCCAGCAGCTTAGCGCCTAGCGGGGGTTGGCAAGAGACCCAGTACTTC | TRBD2 | TRBJ2-5 | . | TRBV7-2 | 17
CASSLGLAGSEDTQYF | TGTGCCAGCAGCCTCGGACTAGCGGGATCCGAAGATACGCAGTATTTT | TRBD2 | TRBJ2-3 | . | TRBV9 | 16
CSVSDRGHQPQHF | TGCAGCGTTTCAGACAGGGGTCATCAGCCCCAGCATTTT | TRBD1 | TRBJ1-5 | . | TRBV29-1 | 13
CASTIRSGRVTDEQFF | TGTGCCAGCACCATCCGGAGCGGGAGGGTAACAGATGAGCAGTTCTTC | TRBD2 | TRBJ2-1 | . | TRBV7-8 | 16
CASHTGGSTGELFF | TGCGCCAGCCACACCGGAGGGAGCACCGGGGAGCTGTTTTTT | . | TRBJ2-2 | . | TRBV5-1 | 14
CASNPGGGFTDTQYF | TGTGCCAGTAATCCGGGGGGAGGATTCACAGATACGCAGTATTTT | TRBD2 | TRBJ2-3 | . | TRBV19 | 15
CASTPTPTGDRGPNTEAFF | TGTGCCAGCACTCCCACCCCCACCGGCGACAGGGGGCCGAACACTGAAGCTTTCTTT | TRBD1 | TRBJ1-1 | . | TRBV27 | 19
CASSRLAGNTGELFF | TGTGCCAGCAGCCGACTAGCGGGGAACACCGGGGAGCTGTTTTTT | TRBD2 | TRBJ2-2 | . | TRBV2 | 15
CASARGGGYEQYF | TGTGCCAGCGCCAGGGGTGGTGGGTACGAGCAGTACTTC | . | TRBJ2-7 | . | TRBV6-5 | 13
CASSDRVYEQYF | TGTGCCAGCAGCGACAGGGTATACGAGCAGTACTTC | TRBD1 | TRBJ2-7 | . | TRBV6-6 | 12
CASSVAEGVGETQYF | TGTGCCAGCAGCGTAGCGGAGGGAGTTGGAGAGACCCAGTACTTC | . | TRBJ2-5 | . | TRBV9 | 15
CASSFRSQGKGSYGYTF | TGTGCCAGCAGTTTCAGGTCACAGGGGAAGGGATCCTATGGCTACACCTTC | TRBD1 | TRBJ1-2 | . | TRBV27 | 17